A single sample is the source of the 17 T cell receptor beta chains below, sequenced in a study of identical twins. Via MiXCR, TCRdb re-called the 5' RACE reads, giving one row per CDR3 protein. This table holds under 450,000 distinct CDR3 sequences, around 18% found once. Sequencing input: naive T cells sorted from blood. These receptors were collected from a man aged 45-60 years in good health.

The chain uses TRBV28 and TRBJ2-3, with D possibly being TRBD2 (6 bases). Looked up from germline, CDR1 is MDHEN and CDR2 is SYDVKM. This CDR3 comprises 13 residues. Trimming cost V 6 bases and J 2 bases, with 9 bases left between them. The CDR3 reads CASRWEATDTQYF. The CDR3 region has the DNA TGTGCCAGCAGGTGGGAGGCCACAGATACGCAGTATTTT.

This clonotype was recorded a few times. The chain links TRBV15 to TRBJ2-1; no firm D call. The V end was cut by 0 bases, the J end by 10 bases, with 22 bases between. The CDR3 is 17 amino acids. The germline V gene encodes CDR1 LNHNV and CDR2 YYDKDF (reference sequence). The CDR3 sequence: CATSRDQVEVRGFEQFF. The CDR3 region has the DNA TGTGCCACCAGCAGAGATCAGGTCGAGGTACGTGGGTTCGAGCAGTTCTTC.

V usage is TRBV20-1 and J usage is TRBJ2-7, with D perhaps matching TRBD1 (5 bases). The CDR3 sequence is 12 residues long. The germline gives CDR1 DFQATT, CDR2 SNEGSKA (reference sequence). V dropped 3 bases and J dropped 2 bases, with 8 bases sitting between them. In nucleotides, the CDR3 is TGCAGTGCTAGTGACAGAGCCTACGAGCAGTACTTC. The encoded protein is CSASDRAYEQYF.

The chain employs TRBV11-1 and TRBJ2-5; 12 nucleotides line up with TRBD2. The trim removed 5 bases at V and 2 bases at J, leaving 12 bases unmatched. From germline, CDR1 is SGHAT and CDR2 FQDESV (reference sequence). The CDR3 totals 18 residues. The CDR3 coding sequence is TGTGCCAGCAGCCAACGTCCCCTACTAGCGGGAGGTCAAGAGACCCAGTACTTC. Its protein is CASSQRPLLAGGQETQYF.

This clonotype has a count of ten or more. This chain connects TRBV7-2 to TRBJ2-3; D assignment may be TRBD1 or TRBD2 (5 bases each). Germline V gene sequence: CDR1 SGHTA, CDR2 FQGNSA. The CDR3 extends over 13 amino acids. Trimming took off 5 bases at V and 4 bases at J, with 10 bases between the two ends. The CDR3, as DNA: TGTGCCAGCAGCGAGTTGGGGGCAGATACGCAGTATTTT. Translation gives CASSELGADTQYF.

There are a few counts of this clonotype. The CDR3 bases are TGCAGCGTTGCTAAGAGTAGCTCCTACGAGCAGTACTTC. Its translation is CSVAKSSSYEQYF. This rearrangement joins TRBV29-1 to TRBJ2-7, with D uncertain. The V gene lost 4 bases and the J gene lost 0 bases, with 10 bases spanning the gap. Germline loops: CDR1 SQVTM, CDR2 ANQGSEA. The CDR3 is 13 residues long.

This clonotype was detected ten times or more. J is TRBJ2-7 and V is TRBV20-1, with 8 bases matching TRBD2. Germline CDR1 DFQATT, CDR2 SNEGSKA (reference sequence). J gave up 5 bases and V 1 base, and 13 bases lay outside the gene matches. The CDR3 runs 16 residues. The CDR3 protein is CSARVGLAGQLDEQYF. CDR3 DNA sequence: TGCAGTGCTAGAGTTGGGCTAGCGGGCCAATTGGACGAGCAGTACTTC.

This clonotype was found a few times. This sequence joins TRBV12-3 or TRBV12-4 and TRBJ1-4; D gene ambiguous. The CDR3 length is 14 residues. The V end lost 3 bases, the J end lost 0 bases, and 5 bases lay between the germline ends. The CDR3 DNA follows: TGTGCCAGCAGTTTCACCGCAACTAATGAAAAACTGTTTTTT. Encoded protein: CASSFTATNEKLFF.

The chain is built from TRBV10-3 and TRBJ1-1, with 7 bases fitting TRBD1. The J segment lost 1 base and the V segment lost 7 bases, leaving 3 bases of the junction unmatched. The V gene's germline CDR1 is ENHRY and CDR2 SYGVKD. The CDR3 is 13 amino acids. CDR3 sequence (DNA): TGTGCCATCACGGGACAGCCGAACACTGAAGCTTTCTTT. Its protein is CAITGQPNTEAFF.

This clonotype was seen only a few times. This rearrangement joins TRBV6-2 or TRBV6-3 to TRBJ2-2, with D possibly called TRBD1 or TRBD2 (5 bases each). This CDR3 has 14 residues. CDR1 and CDR2 from the germline V gene are MNHEY and SVGEGT. The ends were cut back, 7 bases at V and 4 bases at J, with 13 bases in the middle. DNA of the CDR3: TGTGCCAGCAACGATAAGGGGAGCACCGGGGAGCTGTTTTTT. Its translation: CASNDKGSTGELFF.

This clonotype was seen more than once but under ten times. The rearrangement links TRBV6-2 or TRBV6-3 to TRBJ2-3, with a tentative D call TRBD2 (6 bases). Trimming took 6 bases from V and 3 from J, leaving 13 bases between them. Germline V CDR1 and CDR2: MNHEY, SVGEGT. The CDR3 contains 14 residues. The CDR3 protein is CASSPTSNTDTQYF. The CDR3 DNA reads TGTGCCAGCAGCCCGACTAGTAATACAGATACGCAGTATTTT.

This clonotype was seen at least ten times. V and J are TRBV29-1 and TRBJ2-6; 7 bases are shared with TRBD2. CDR3 length: 15 residues. Germline CDR1 SQVTM, CDR2 ANQGSEA. The junction had 5 bases not matched to a gene; V was cut back by 4 bases and J by 2 bases. The CDR3 DNA reads as TGCAGCGTTGGGTTGGGGGGGGCTGGGGCCAACGTCCTGACTTTC. Its protein product is CSVGLGGAGANVLTF.

This clonotype has more than one count but fewer than ten. The genes are TRBV19 and TRBJ2-7, with D perhaps matching TRBD1 (6 bases). Trimming cost V 2 bases and J 2 bases, with 16 bases left between them. The CDR3 runs to 16 residues. The germline V gene encodes CDR1 LNHDA and CDR2 SQIVND (reference sequence). The CDR3 is CASSISWDTDAYEQYF. The CDR3 coding sequence is TGTGCCAGTAGTATAAGTTGGGACACGGACGCCTACGAGCAGTACTTC.

The chain recombines TRBV28 with TRBJ2-7, with 8 bases matching TRBD2. V lost 5 bases and J lost 5; bases outside the gene matches: 11. Looked up from germline, CDR1 is MDHEN and CDR2 is SYDVKM. The length of the CDR3 is 15 residues. Here the CDR3 reads CASSPGSGRSHEQYF. The CDR3 DNA reads TGTGCCAGCAGTCCGGGGAGCGGGAGATCCCACGAGCAGTACTTC.

This clonotype was detected only once. The chain links TRBV11-2 to TRBJ2-7; D not resolved. Germline V gives CDR1 SGHAT, CDR2 FQNNGV. Trimming left V 0 bases short and J 7 bases short, with 10 bases between. The length of the CDR3 is 13 residues. This CDR3 reads CASSLELIGEQYF. CDR3 DNA sequence: TGTGCCAGCAGCTTAGAACTGATTGGGGAGCAGTACTTC.

The chain is built from TRBV18 and TRBJ2-7; a weak D match, TRBD1 (5 bases). The germline CDR1 and CDR2 sequences are KGHSH and LQKENI. This CDR3 is built from 13 residues. The V gene lost 6 bases and the J gene lost 0 bases, with 9 bases spanning the gap. The chain's CDR3 is CASSHDSSYEQYF. CDR3 sequence (DNA): TGTGCCAGCTCCCACGACAGCTCCTACGAGCAGTACTTC. The whole variable domain, filled in from reference TRBV18 and TRBJ2-7, reads NAGVMQNPRHLVRRRGQEARLRCSPMKGHSHVYWYRQLPEEGLKFMVYLQKENIIDESGMPKERFSAEFPKEGPSILRIQQVVRGDSAAYFCASSHDSSYEQYFGPGTRLTVT.

V and J are TRBV10-3 and TRBJ2-7, with 11 positions matching TRBD1. The CDR3 spans 14 residues. V lost 5 bases to trimming and J lost 5 bases; unmatched junction nucleotides: 5. Germline V lookup: CDR1 ENHRY, CDR2 SYGVKD. The chain's CDR3 is CAISTRTGGNEQYF. CDR3 bases: TGTGCCATCAGTACCCGGACAGGGGGCAACGAGCAGTACTTC.